Listed here are 14 T cell receptor beta chains from one sample, sequenced in a study of T cells in Graves' hyperthyroidism and ophthalmopathy (dated 2019 in TCRdb). Libraries were constructed by multiplex PCR. The instrument given in TCRdb is Illumina HiSeq 2000. The TCR beta CDR3 regions were amplified from RNA transcripts. A first-round RT-PCR of the TCR CDR3 used the HTBI primer set with the Qiagen OneStep RT-PCR kit. Starting from the raw public reads, TCRdb applied fastp trimming at Q25, assembled clones with MiXCR and retained in-frame beta chains. Duplicate CDR3 protein sequences are folded into a single record with the most common DNA and genes. The sample records roughly 700,000 distinct CDR3 sequences, 30% to 40% of which are singletons. The ten most abundant clones make up less than 35% of the sample. Source material: blood. The receptors were gathered from a woman in her thirties or forties with Graves' hyperthyroidism.

This clonotype appeared many times. For the CDR3, the DNA is TGTGCCAGCCATAGACGGTGGGATCAGCCCCAGCATTTT. Its translation: CASHRRWDQPQHF. This chain uses TRBV14 with TRBJ1-5; D remains unclear. The CDR3 spans 13 residues. The V end was cut by 8 bases, the J end by 5 bases, with 13 bases between. The germline V gene encodes CDR1 SGHDN and CDR2 FVKESK.

The V call is TRBV24-1, the J call TRBJ2-5; D is uncertain. From germline, CDR1 is KGHDR and CDR2 SFDVKD. V lost 2 bases and J lost 4, with 13 bases in between. The CDR3 contains 15 residues. The CDR3 coding sequence is TGTGCCACCAGTGATTCACGGATTGTTGCAGAGACCCAGTACTTC. This translates into CATSDSRIVAETQYF.

The chain couples TRBV12-3 or TRBV12-4 to TRBJ1-1; D ambiguous. This CDR3 contains 14 residues. V lost 6 bases and J lost 3, with 14 bases in between. CDR3 region: CASSSSDTYTEAFF. The DNA for the CDR3 is TGTGCCAGCAGCTCCTCCGACACCTACACTGAAGCTTTCTTT.

This clonotype was counted many times. The chain links TRBV19 to TRBJ1-1, with D possibly TRBD1 on 5 matching bases. The V end lost 5 bases, the J end lost 0 bases, and 13 bases lay between the germline ends. The germline V gene encodes CDR1 LNHDA and CDR2 SQIVND (reference sequence). This CDR3 has 15 residues. The DNA for the CDR3 is TGTGCCAGTAGTCTCCTGACAGTCATGAACACTGAAGCTTTCTTT. As protein: CASSLLTVMNTEAFF. Variable domain in full (rest from reference TRBV19 and TRBJ1-1): DGGITQSPKYLFRKEGQNVTLSCEQNLNHDAMYWYRQDPGQGLRLIYYSQIVNDFQKGDIAEGYSVSREKKESFPLTVTSAQKNPTAFYLCASSLLTVMNTEAFFGQGTRLTVV.

V usage is TRBV7-9 and J usage is TRBJ1-2, with 8 bases lining up with TRBD1. Germline CDR1 SEHNR, CDR2 FQNEAQ (reference sequence). The CDR3 spans 13 residues. The V gene end was trimmed by 9 bases and the J gene end by 8 bases; junction bases not matched to a gene: 11. CDR3 protein: CASSMQGAGGYTF. CDR3 nucleotides: TGTGCCAGTAGTATGCAGGGGGCTGGGGGCTACACCTTC.

This chain links TRBV7-2 with TRBJ1-5, with TRBD1 matching over 7 bases. Germline V gene sequence: CDR1 SGHTA, CDR2 FQGNSA. The CDR3 is 16 amino acids. With V trimmed by 3 bases and J by 3 bases, 8 bases remained unmatched. CDR3 DNA sequence: TGTGCCAGCAGCTTCCTCGGGGACAGCCTCAATCAGCCCCAGCATTTT. This encodes CASSFLGDSLNQPQHF.

V usage is TRBV29-1 and J usage is TRBJ1-4; weak D call: TRBD1 (5 bases). V was clipped by 4 bases and J by 6 bases, with 9 bases between them. This CDR3 has 12 residues. Germline V gene sequence: CDR1 SQVTM, CDR2 ANQGSEA. For the CDR3, the DNA is TGCAGCGTTGGACAGATTTATGAAAAACTGTTTTTT. This gives the protein CSVGQIYEKLFF.

The chain has TRBV6-1 and TRBJ1-5; D unresolved. Trimming cost V 2 bases and J 0 bases, with 11 bases left between them. Germline loops: CDR1 MNHNS, CDR2 SASEGT. This CDR3 is built from 16 residues. The CDR3 nucleotides are TGTGCCAGCAGTGAATTCGGCTCCTATAGCAATCAGCCCCAGCATTTT. This translates into CASSEFGSYSNQPQHF.

In its sample, this clonotype was seen many times. The chain combines TRBV6-6 with TRBJ1-5, with 8 bases identical to TRBD1. The germline CDR1 and CDR2 sequences are MNHNY and SVGAGI (reference sequence). Germline trimming cut 5 bases from V and 3 bases from J; bases unmatched to any gene: 6. The CDR3 is 15 amino acids. CDR3 nucleotides: TGTGCCAGCAGTAAGACAGGGGAGTACAATCAGCCCCAGCATTTT. Amino acid sequence: CASSKTGEYNQPQHF.

This clonotype has only a few counts. The chain employs TRBV7-8 and TRBJ1-1; TRBD1 aligns across 8 bases. Losses at the gene ends were 1 base for V and 4 bases for J; bases not matched to a gene: 5. The CDR3 extends over 15 amino acids. Germline loops: CDR1 SGHVS, CDR2 FQNEAQ. CDR3 nucleotide sequence: TGTGCCAGCAGCTTAGACAGGGGGGGGGGCACTGAAGCTTTCTTT. Translated, it gives CASSLDRGGGTEAFF.

This chain uses TRBV7-6 with TRBJ1-6; possible D gene TRBD1, 6 bases. In germline, CDR1 is SGHVS, CDR2 FNYEAQ. CDR3 size: 14 residues. With 1 base removed from V and 14 bases from J, the gap between germline ends came to 15 bases. The CDR3 loop is CASSLGGGREALHF. The CDR3 coding sequence is TGTGCCAGCAGCTTAGGGGGGGGCAGGGAGGCCCTCCACTTT.

A single count supports this clonotype. This chain uses TRBV20-1 with TRBJ1-6; TRBD1 aligns across 7 bases. Germline-derived CDR1 and CDR2 are DFQATT and SNEGSKA (reference sequence). V was clipped by 4 bases and J by 7 bases; unmatched bases: 7. This CDR3 has 14 residues. CDR3 DNA: TGCAGTGCTATCCGGACAGGACAAAATTCACCCCTCCACTTT. The encoded protein is CSAIRTGQNSPLHF.

The chain employs TRBV10-3 and TRBJ1-4; D gene uncertain. CDR1 is ENHRY and CDR2 is SYGVKD in the germline V gene. Trimming shortened V by 4 bases and J by 12 bases, and 15 bases separated the two germline ends. The length of the CDR3 is 13 residues. The CDR3 protein is CAISGHSNWELFF. The CDR3 DNA sequence: TGTGCCATCAGTGGTCATTCGAATTGGGAACTGTTTTTT.

As to this clonotype: A much larger clonotype is one base distant, so this may be a read error. This sequence joins TRBV20-1 and TRBJ2-5, with D unclear. This CDR3 contains 12 residues. Germline lookup yields CDR1 DFQATT and CDR2 SNEGSKA (reference sequence). CDR3 protein: CSARKIQEIQYF. CDR3 sequence (DNA): TGCAGTGCTAGGAAGATCCAAGAGATCCAGTACTTC.